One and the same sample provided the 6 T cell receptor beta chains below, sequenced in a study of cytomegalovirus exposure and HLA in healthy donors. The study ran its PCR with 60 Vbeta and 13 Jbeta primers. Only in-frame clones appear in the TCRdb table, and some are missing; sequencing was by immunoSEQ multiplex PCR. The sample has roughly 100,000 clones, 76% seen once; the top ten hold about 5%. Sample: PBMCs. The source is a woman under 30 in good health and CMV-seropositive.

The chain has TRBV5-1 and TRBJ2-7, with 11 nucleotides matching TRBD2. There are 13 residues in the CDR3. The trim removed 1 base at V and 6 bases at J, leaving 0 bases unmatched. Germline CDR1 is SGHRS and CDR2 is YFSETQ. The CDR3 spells CASSLLAGGEQYF. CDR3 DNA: TGCGCCAGCAGCTTGCTAGCGGGAGGCGAGCAGTACTTC.

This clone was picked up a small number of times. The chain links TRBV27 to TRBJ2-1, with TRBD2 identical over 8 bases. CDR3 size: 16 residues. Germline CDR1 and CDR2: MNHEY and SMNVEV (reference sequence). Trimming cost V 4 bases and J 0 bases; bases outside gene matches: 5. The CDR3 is CASSWLLAGSYNEQFF. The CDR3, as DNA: TGTGCCAGCAGTTGGCTGCTAGCGGGCTCCTACAATGAGCAGTTCTTC.

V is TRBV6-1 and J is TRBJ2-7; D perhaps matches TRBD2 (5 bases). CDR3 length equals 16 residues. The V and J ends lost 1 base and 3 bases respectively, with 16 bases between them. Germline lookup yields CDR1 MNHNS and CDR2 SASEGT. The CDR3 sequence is CASSEGRSGLSYEQYF. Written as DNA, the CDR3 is TGTGCCAGCAGTGAAGGCCGGTCGGGATTGAGCTACGAGCAGTACTTC.

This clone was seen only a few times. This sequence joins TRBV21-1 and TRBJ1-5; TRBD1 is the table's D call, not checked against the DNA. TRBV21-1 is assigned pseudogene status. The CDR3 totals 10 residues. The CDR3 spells CASTKRGPHF. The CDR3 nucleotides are TGTGCCAGCACCAAAAGGGGGCCGCATTTT.

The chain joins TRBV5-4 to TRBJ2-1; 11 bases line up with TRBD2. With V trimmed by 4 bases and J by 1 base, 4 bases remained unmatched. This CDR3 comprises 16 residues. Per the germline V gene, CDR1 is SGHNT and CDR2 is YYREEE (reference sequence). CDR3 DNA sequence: TGTGCCAGCAGCATTAGCGGGAGGGTGTCCTACAATGAGCAGTTCTTC. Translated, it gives CASSISGRVSYNEQFF.

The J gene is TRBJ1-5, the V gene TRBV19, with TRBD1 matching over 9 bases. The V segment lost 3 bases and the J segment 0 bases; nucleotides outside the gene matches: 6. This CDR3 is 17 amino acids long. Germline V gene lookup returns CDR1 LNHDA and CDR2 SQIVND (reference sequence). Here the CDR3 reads CASSMGTGSYSNQPQHF. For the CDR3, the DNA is TGTGCCAGTAGTATGGGGACAGGGTCGTATAGCAATCAGCCCCAGCATTTT. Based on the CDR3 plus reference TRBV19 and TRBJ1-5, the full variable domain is DGGITQSPKYLFRKEGQNVTLSCEQNLNHDAMYWYRQDPGQGLRLIYYSQIVNDFQKGDIAEGYSVSREKKESFPLTVTSAQKNPTAFYLCASSMGTGSYSNQPQHFGDGTRLSIL.